The T cell receptor beta chain under discussion was sequenced for a study of blood T cell repertoires in COVID-19. Study-level background: Samples representing acute and convalescent COVID-19 were sourced from the United States, Italy and Spain.

Assay: immunoSEQ multiplex PCR; the TCRdb copy retains only in-frame clones and omits some. This sample has 140,000 or so clones, with 84% found just once. Enrollment of patients from Seattle took place during active infection, with longitudinal follow-up. The CDR3 has 15 amino acids. Germline V gene sequence: CDR1 SEHNR, CDR2 FQNEAQ (reference sequence). The ends lost 4 bases at V and 7 bases at J; junction bases unmatched: 12. The rearrangement joins TRBV7-9 to TRBJ2-7; 8 bases fit TRBD1. The TCR sequence derives from a man aged 30 to 39 with COVID-19, enrolled during active disease. Sequencing used peripheral blood. In DNA, the CDR3 is TGTGCCAGCAGCTCCTGGGACAGGACAACGGCGGAGCAGTACTTC. Translating it yields CASSSWDRTTAEQYF.